These T cell receptor beta chains were read from a single sample in a study of immune heterogeneity within non-small cell lung tumors. TCRdb passed the multiplex PCR reads through MiXCR, listing each CDR3 protein once. The sample has 13,000 or so distinct CDR3 sequences; about 23% are singletons. The sequenced sample was lung tumor tissue. The origin of the receptors is a man in his fifties or sixties with non-small cell lung cancer. CDR3s leave out the opening cysteine and the closing phenylalanine or tryptophan. A D gene is named only where the DNA matches it firmly. Size is omitted from some rows. Given values are once, few, many or a class for expanded clones.

d_gene,v_gene,abundance,CDR3aa
-,TRBV6-4,many,ASIRNEQY
-,TRBV9,many,ASSVNSGNTIY
TRBD1,TRBV24-1,many,ATSDGQGKNEKLF
TRBD1,TRBV25-1,medium-sized,ASSEGQGAYEQY
-,TRBV4-1,many,ASSVDGATNEKLF
TRBD2,TRBV28,medium-sized,ASRGLAGGRDTQY
-,TRBV7-6,many,ASSPHQGFGYT
-,TRBV5-1,-,ASSLAGEGGPAGELF
TRBD1,TRBV30,-,AWSVGTVPNEQF
-,TRBV30,-,AWSKGGKNKPQH
-,TRBV5-1,few,ASSWTPTGRQETQY
TRBD2,TRBV27,many,ASSLRVGGGAGVQF
TRBD1,TRBV2,few,ASSEAGTGTYNEQF
-,TRBV7-3,many,ASSYVERWNYEQY
-,TRBV5-8,many,ASSLAVWPKLNYEQY
-,TRBV5-1,-,ASSLDGTAGVTQY
-,TRBV6-5,medium-sized,ASSYSTVHEQY
-,TRBV18,-,ASSPILQRRAGNTIY
-,TRBV18,medium-sized,ASSPSGSIDQPQH
TRBD1,TRBV19,many,ASRQPRQGAGTEAF
-,TRBV12-3/TRBV12-4,many,ASSLVGGGYT
-,TRBV20-1,many,SAREPGTHTEAF
-,TRBV18,many,ASSPQMNTEAF
-,TRBV30,many,AWSDFGGENSYEQY
TRBD2,TRBV4-1,-,ASSQLYMGLADEQY
TRBD1,TRBV11-2,medium-sized,ASSAGQGSWYEQY
TRBD1,TRBV20-1,many,SATTGVGEAF
-,TRBV6-1,many,ASGGTVSGNTIY
-,TRBV18,few,ASSPMANTEAF
TRBD1,TRBV28,medium-sized,ASSYHGQGYEQY
-,TRBV20-1,many,SARDTKGGEKLF
-,TRBV12-3/TRBV12-4,-,ASSFQDPRLRTGELS
-,TRBV6-1,medium-sized,ASSEQQAYGYT
TRBD1,TRBV3-1,many,ASSQGAGGSGNTIY
TRBD2,TRBV12-3/TRBV12-4,many,ASSFSGRAYNEQF
TRBD2,TRBV5-1,many,ASSFTSGGPTSEQF
-,TRBV5-8,few,ASSLSYETQY
TRBD1,TRBV12-3/TRBV12-4,many,ASTLDRGGRQPQH
-,TRBV18,-,TSSPPANTGELF
TRBD1,TRBV29-1,-,SVGGDRVGTEAF
-,TRBV4-1,-,ASSRLVWETQY
-,TRBV6-1,many,ASSVSNYGYT
TRBD2,TRBV30,many,AWSSWGTSSSYEQY
TRBD1,TRBV2,many,ASKQGENQPQH
-,TRBV18,many,ASSPSVGRETSQPQH
-,TRBV9,few,ASRLPGQPQH
TRBD1,TRBV10-1,-,ASSVGQGHYNGKF
TRBD1,TRBV6-5,many,ASSYSTTGGVNTEAF
-,TRBV11-2,few,ASSLQCVTGELF